The rows below give T cell receptor beta chains drawn from one sample of a study of T cells after yellow fever vaccination. TCRdb itself ran the 5' RACE reads through MiXCR, one entry per CDR3 protein. The data contain roughly 240,000 distinct CDR3 sequences, around 6.7% of them seen just once; the ten biggest clones take up more than 1%. The sample consisted of CD4+ T cells sorted from PBMCs, taken on the day of the yellow fever booster vaccination. These TCRs come from a man younger than 40 who received the YFV17D yellow fever vaccine. Both conserved end residues are part of each CDR3. D genes are given only for firm matches. Part of the rows lack a size; the others show once, few, many or a class for expanded clones.

j_gene: TRBJ2-7
d_gene: -
v_gene: TRBV6-5
abundance: many
CDR3nt: TGTGCCAGCAGCTTCCTTAGGGGGGCCGAGCAGTACTTC
CDR3aa: CASSFLRGAEQYF

j_gene: TRBJ2-7
d_gene: TRBD2
v_gene: TRBV20-1
abundance: many
CDR3nt: TGCAGCAACGTGGATAGCGGGAGATCAGGGCAGTACTTC
CDR3aa: CSNVDSGRSGQYF

j_gene: TRBJ2-7
d_gene: TRBD1
v_gene: TRBV19
abundance: -
CDR3nt: TGTGCCAGTAGTATCCGGGACAGGGGAGACGAGCAGTACTTC
CDR3aa: CASSIRDRGDEQYF

j_gene: TRBJ2-2
d_gene: TRBD2
v_gene: TRBV6-5
abundance: few
CDR3nt: TGTGCCAGCAGTTCCTTTAGCGGGAGGAGGACCGGGGAGCTGTTTTTT
CDR3aa: CASSSFSGRRTGELFF

j_gene: TRBJ2-3
d_gene: -
v_gene: TRBV5-1
abundance: few
CDR3nt: TGCGCCAGCAGGAGATCGACGGGGCAAGATACGCAGTATTTT
CDR3aa: CASRRSTGQDTQYF

j_gene: TRBJ2-1
d_gene: TRBD1
v_gene: TRBV14
abundance: few
CDR3nt: TGTGCCAGCAGCCCTTACCGGGACAGGGGATCCTACAATGAGCAGTTCTTC
CDR3aa: CASSPYRDRGSYNEQFF

j_gene: TRBJ2-1
d_gene: -
v_gene: TRBV23-1
abundance: many
CDR3nt: TGCGCCAGCTCCCGTATCGGAGGGGAGAGCTCCTACAATGAGCAGTTCTTC
CDR3aa: CASSRIGGESSYNEQFF

j_gene: TRBJ2-3
d_gene: TRBD2
v_gene: TRBV7-2
abundance: -
CDR3nt: TGTGCCAGCAGCTTAGGGGGGGGAGGTGTCGATACGCAGTATTTT
CDR3aa: CASSLGGGGVDTQYF

j_gene: TRBJ2-1
d_gene: -
v_gene: TRBV18
abundance: -
CDR3nt: TGTGCCAGCTCACCACAATCGGCCCACGCCGATGAGCAGTTCTTC
CDR3aa: CASSPQSAHADEQFF

j_gene: TRBJ2-1
d_gene: TRBD2
v_gene: TRBV23-1
abundance: few
CDR3nt: TGCGCCAGCAGCCCGCTCTCCGGGACTAGTGTGCACAATGAGCAGTTCTTC
CDR3aa: CASSPLSGTSVHNEQFF

j_gene: TRBJ2-1
d_gene: TRBD2
v_gene: TRBV5-1
abundance: many
CDR3nt: TGCGCCAGCACCGAGGGGCTAGCGGGAGGCAATGAGCAGTTCTTC
CDR3aa: CASTEGLAGGNEQFF

j_gene: TRBJ2-3
d_gene: TRBD2
v_gene: TRBV29-1
abundance: many
CDR3nt: TGCAGCGTTGAGGCTAGCGGGACCACAGATACGCAGTATTTT
CDR3aa: CSVEASGTTDTQYF

j_gene: TRBJ2-1
d_gene: -
v_gene: TRBV19
abundance: few
CDR3nt: TGTGCCAGTAGTATAGGTAGCGGTCCCTACAATGAGCAGTTCTTC
CDR3aa: CASSIGSGPYNEQFF

j_gene: TRBJ2-1
d_gene: TRBD2
v_gene: TRBV25-1
abundance: few
CDR3nt: TGTGCCAGCAGTGAAGGGGGAGGGAGGTATGAGCAGTTCTTC
CDR3aa: CASSEGGGRYEQFF

j_gene: TRBJ1-4
d_gene: TRBD1
v_gene: TRBV5-1
abundance: many
CDR3nt: TGCGCCAGCAGATTACAGGGGGGAACTAATGAAAAACTGTTTTTT
CDR3aa: CASRLQGGTNEKLFF

j_gene: TRBJ2-2
d_gene: TRBD2
v_gene: TRBV7-3
abundance: many
CDR3nt: TGTGCCAGCAGCCTATACGGACTAGCGGGATCTTCGAACACCGGGGAGCTGTTTTTT
CDR3aa: CASSLYGLAGSSNTGELFF

j_gene: TRBJ2-1
d_gene: TRBD1
v_gene: TRBV29-1
abundance: many
CDR3nt: TGCAGCGACCAAACAGGGGCCCATGAGCAGTTCTTC
CDR3aa: CSDQTGAHEQFF

j_gene: TRBJ1-2
d_gene: -
v_gene: TRBV7-2
abundance: few
CDR3nt: TGTGCCAGCAGCTTAGCAGGCGCAGGGGTGGACTATGGCTACACCTTC
CDR3aa: CASSLAGAGVDYGYTF

j_gene: TRBJ2-1
d_gene: -
v_gene: TRBV7-8
abundance: many
CDR3nt: TGTGCCAGCACCCCACGGGGGTATTACAATGAGCAGTTCTTC
CDR3aa: CASTPRGYYNEQFF

j_gene: TRBJ2-7
d_gene: -
v_gene: TRBV4-3
abundance: many
CDR3nt: TGCGCCAGCAGCCAAGTGGGCGGGGACTACGAGCAGTACTTC
CDR3aa: CASSQVGGDYEQYF

j_gene: TRBJ2-7
d_gene: -
v_gene: TRBV10-2
abundance: many
CDR3nt: TGCGCCAGCAGTGTTGGGACACAATACGAGCAGTACTTC
CDR3aa: CASSVGTQYEQYF

j_gene: TRBJ1-2
d_gene: -
v_gene: TRBV6-1
abundance: few
CDR3nt: TGTGCCCGACGACAGGAGGGGGATGTAGGTGGCTACACCTTC
CDR3aa: CARRQEGDVGGYTF

j_gene: TRBJ2-1
d_gene: -
v_gene: TRBV2
abundance: few
CDR3nt: TGTGCCAGCAGTGAAGCGTCCATAAATGAGCAGTTCTTC
CDR3aa: CASSEASINEQFF

j_gene: TRBJ2-7
d_gene: -
v_gene: TRBV20-1
abundance: many
CDR3nt: TGCAGTGCTGAAAGCCTAGCGAGGGAGTCCTACGAGCAGTACTTC
CDR3aa: CSAESLARESYEQYF

j_gene: TRBJ2-5
d_gene: -
v_gene: TRBV7-9
abundance: -
CDR3nt: TGTGCCAGCAGTACAGAAGAGACCCAGTACTTC
CDR3aa: CASSTEETQYF

j_gene: TRBJ2-4
d_gene: TRBD2
v_gene: TRBV7-2
abundance: many
CDR3nt: TGTGCCAGCAGCTTAGTTGCGGGAGCGAGTGAAAACATTCAGTACTTC
CDR3aa: CASSLVAGASENIQYF

j_gene: TRBJ2-5
d_gene: -
v_gene: TRBV10-3
abundance: -
CDR3nt: TGTGCCATCAGTGTCGGGGGCGGAGGGGGTGAGACCCAGTACTTC
CDR3aa: CAISVGGGGGETQYF

j_gene: TRBJ2-2
d_gene: -
v_gene: TRBV10-3
abundance: -
CDR3nt: TGTGCCATCAGTGGTGCCCACCCTAACACCGGGGAGCTGTTTTTT
CDR3aa: CAISGAHPNTGELFF

j_gene: TRBJ2-3
d_gene: -
v_gene: TRBV19
abundance: few
CDR3nt: TGTGCCAGTAATCCATACCTATACACAGATACGCAGTATTTT
CDR3aa: CASNPYLYTDTQYF

j_gene: TRBJ1-6
d_gene: TRBD1
v_gene: TRBV6-1
abundance: -
CDR3nt: TGTGCCAGCATCCAGGGGGACTCCTATAATTCACCCCTCCACTTT
CDR3aa: CASIQGDSYNSPLHF

j_gene: TRBJ2-7
d_gene: TRBD2
v_gene: TRBV18
abundance: -
CDR3nt: TGTGCCAGCTCACCACCGGCTCGGGGAGGGATTCTCGAGCAGTACTTC
CDR3aa: CASSPPARGGILEQYF

j_gene: TRBJ2-7
d_gene: TRBD1
v_gene: TRBV6-1
abundance: few
CDR3nt: TGTGCCAGCGGAACGTCAAGGGACAGGGATTTCTTC
CDR3aa: CASGTSRDRDFF

j_gene: TRBJ2-2
d_gene: TRBD2
v_gene: TRBV18
abundance: many
CDR3nt: TGTGCCAGCTCACCAGGACTAGCGGGAGTCACCGGGGAGCTGTTTTTT
CDR3aa: CASSPGLAGVTGELFF

j_gene: TRBJ1-1
d_gene: TRBD1
v_gene: TRBV7-9
abundance: few
CDR3nt: TGTGCCAGCAGCTTGCAGGACAGGGCCACTGAAGCTTTCTTT
CDR3aa: CASSLQDRATEAFF

j_gene: TRBJ2-5
d_gene: -
v_gene: TRBV18
abundance: many
CDR3nt: TGTGCCAGCTCACCAGGTGGGCTTCGGGAGACCCAGTACTTC
CDR3aa: CASSPGGLRETQYF

j_gene: TRBJ1-3
d_gene: TRBD1
v_gene: TRBV7-2
abundance: many
CDR3nt: TGTGCCAGCAGCCCCGGGACAGGGGCTGGAAACACCATATATTTT
CDR3aa: CASSPGTGAGNTIYF

j_gene: TRBJ2-5
d_gene: TRBD2
v_gene: TRBV20-1
abundance: few
CDR3nt: TGCAGTGCCGGCCGGACTAGCGGGACGGAGACCCAGTACTTC
CDR3aa: CSAGRTSGTETQYF

j_gene: TRBJ2-3
d_gene: TRBD1
v_gene: TRBV4-3
abundance: many
CDR3nt: TGCGCCAGCAGCCAGGACAGGATCCCAGATACGCAGTATTTT
CDR3aa: CASSQDRIPDTQYF

j_gene: TRBJ2-7
d_gene: -
v_gene: TRBV2
abundance: -
CDR3nt: TGTGCCAGCAGATACCTAGCCAGGGCCGGCGAGCAGTACTTC
CDR3aa: CASRYLARAGEQYF

j_gene: TRBJ2-2
d_gene: TRBD2
v_gene: TRBV18
abundance: -
CDR3nt: TGTGCCAGCTCACCAAGAGCGCTAGCGGGAGGAACCGGGGAGCTGTTTTTT
CDR3aa: CASSPRALAGGTGELFF

j_gene: TRBJ2-1
d_gene: -
v_gene: TRBV29-1
abundance: many
CDR3nt: TGCAGCGCAACTAGCTCATTTTACAATGAGCAGTTCTTC
CDR3aa: CSATSSFYNEQFF

j_gene: TRBJ1-4
d_gene: -
v_gene: TRBV25-1
abundance: few
CDR3nt: TGTGCCAGCAGTGAATTGGGGACTAATGAAAAACTGTTTTTT
CDR3aa: CASSELGTNEKLFF

j_gene: TRBJ2-1
d_gene: TRBD2
v_gene: TRBV20-1
abundance: -
CDR3nt: TGCAGTGCTAGAGATCCCGGGACTAGCGACGATGAGCAGTTCTTC
CDR3aa: CSARDPGTSDDEQFF

j_gene: TRBJ2-1
d_gene: TRBD2
v_gene: TRBV10-3
abundance: -
CDR3nt: TGTGCCATCAGCCCCGGTAGCGGGAGGGTTTCGGGCAATGAGCAGTTCTTC
CDR3aa: CAISPGSGRVSGNEQFF

j_gene: TRBJ1-2
d_gene: -
v_gene: TRBV6-2/TRBV6-3
abundance: few
CDR3nt: TGTGCCAGCAGTCCCGACAGCTTTTATGGCTACACCTTC
CDR3aa: CASSPDSFYGYTF

j_gene: TRBJ2-6
d_gene: -
v_gene: TRBV7-6
abundance: many
CDR3nt: TGTGCCAGCAGCCTATCTTGGTCCAGCTCTGGGGCCAACGTCCTGACTTTC
CDR3aa: CASSLSWSSSGANVLTF

j_gene: TRBJ2-1
d_gene: -
v_gene: TRBV3-1
abundance: many
CDR3nt: TGTGCCAGCAAGAACCTTATGGGGCAGGCCAATGAGCAGTTCTTC
CDR3aa: CASKNLMGQANEQFF

j_gene: TRBJ2-2
d_gene: -
v_gene: TRBV5-5
abundance: -
CDR3nt: TGTGCCAGCAAAGGGGGGGCGATCGACACCGGGGAGCTGTTTTTT
CDR3aa: CASKGGAIDTGELFF

j_gene: TRBJ2-5
d_gene: -
v_gene: TRBV23-1
abundance: few
CDR3nt: TGCGCCAGCACCGATAACCGACAGGGGAGGGTAGAGACCCAGTACTTC
CDR3aa: CASTDNRQGRVETQYF

j_gene: TRBJ1-1
d_gene: -
v_gene: TRBV9
abundance: -
CDR3nt: TGTGCCAGCAGCGTGAGGACAGTCAACACTGAAGCTTTCTTT
CDR3aa: CASSVRTVNTEAFF

j_gene: TRBJ2-2
d_gene: TRBD1
v_gene: TRBV5-1
abundance: many
CDR3nt: TGCGCCAGCAGCTTAAGACAGGGATTGAACACCGGGGAGCTGTTTTTT
CDR3aa: CASSLRQGLNTGELFF

j_gene: TRBJ1-1
d_gene: TRBD1
v_gene: TRBV10-3
abundance: -
CDR3nt: TGTGCCATCACCTTGGACAGGGCCACTGAAGCTTTCTTT
CDR3aa: CAITLDRATEAFF

j_gene: TRBJ2-1
d_gene: TRBD2
v_gene: TRBV12-5
abundance: -
CDR3nt: TGTGCTAGTGGTTTTCGGTCAGTTTGGGCGGGAGACTCCTACAATGAGCAGTTCTTC
CDR3aa: CASGFRSVWAGDSYNEQFF

j_gene: TRBJ1-2
d_gene: -
v_gene: TRBV9
abundance: -
CDR3nt: TGTGCCAGCAGCGTAGGGAACTATGGCTACACCTTC
CDR3aa: CASSVGNYGYTF

j_gene: TRBJ2-2
d_gene: -
v_gene: TRBV24-1
abundance: many
CDR3nt: TGTGCCACCAGTGTCTTAACCGGGAGCGGGCACACCGGGGAGCTGTTTTTT
CDR3aa: CATSVLTGSGHTGELFF

j_gene: TRBJ2-3
d_gene: TRBD1
v_gene: TRBV20-1
abundance: many
CDR3nt: TGCAGTGCTCCGGGACAGGGGGCAGATACGCAGTATTTT
CDR3aa: CSAPGQGADTQYF

j_gene: TRBJ2-5
d_gene: -
v_gene: TRBV20-1
abundance: many
CDR3nt: TGCAGTGCTAGAGATGCGGCAAGCGAGGAGACCCAGTACTTC
CDR3aa: CSARDAASEETQYF

j_gene: TRBJ2-3
d_gene: TRBD2
v_gene: TRBV7-2
abundance: few
CDR3nt: TGTGCCAGCAGCTCGCGGGAGTCAAATACGCAGTATTTT
CDR3aa: CASSSRESNTQYF